Listed below are T cell receptor beta chains from one sample, sequenced in a study of T cells after yellow fever vaccination. Via MiXCR, TCRdb re-called the 5' RACE reads, giving one row per CDR3 protein. The sample includes approximately 510,000 distinct CDR3 sequences, about a fifth of them seen just once. The specimen comprised PBMCs, sampled less than 25 days after the first yellow fever vaccination. Every receptor here comes from a man younger than 35 who received the YFV17D yellow fever vaccine. Both conserved end residues are part of each CDR3. The D gene is left open where the match is weak. Clone size appears in some rows only: once, few, many, or a class for an expanded clone.

TRBJ1-1 | . | . | TRBV5-1 | TGCGCCAGCAGCTTGGAAGGTCTGGGGGGGAACACTGAAGCTTTCTTT | CASSLEGLGGNTEAFF
TRBJ1-1 | TRBD1 | . | TRBV28 | TGTGCCAGCGGAGATTACAGGGGAAACACTGAAGCTTTCTTT | CASGDYRGNTEAFF
TRBJ2-1 | . | few | TRBV11-2 | TGTGCCAGCAGCTTAGGGCGGGGGCCTCCCTACAATGAGCAGTTCTTC | CASSLGRGPPYNEQFF
TRBJ1-4 | . | few | TRBV18 | TGTGCCAGCTCACCGGGCAGCAAGGAAAAACTGTTTTTT | CASSPGSKEKLFF
TRBJ2-3 | . | . | TRBV4-2 | TGTGCCAGCAGCCAGGCCTCGACAGGATCCTTCACAGATACGCAGTATTTT | CASSQASTGSFTDTQYF
TRBJ2-5 | . | . | TRBV5-1 | TGCGCCAGCAGCTTGGGGACAGCCGAAGAGACCCAGTACTTC | CASSLGTAEETQYF
TRBJ1-1 | . | few | TRBV12-3/TRBV12-4 | TGTGCCAGTCTTCGCGGGGTAACTGAAGCTTTCTTT | CASLRGVTEAFF
TRBJ2-3 | TRBD2 | many | TRBV5-1 | TGCGCCAGCAGCTTGGTGGGACTAACAGATACGCAGTATTTT | CASSLVGLTDTQYF
TRBJ2-2 | . | few | TRBV7-8 | TGTGCCAGCAGCTTCAGGGTGGTCACCGGGGAGCTGTTTTTT | CASSFRVVTGELFF
TRBJ1-2 | TRBD1 | . | TRBV7-2 | TGTGCCAGCAGCTTAAGGGGGCTGGATGGCTACACCTTC | CASSLRGLDGYTF
TRBJ2-7 | TRBD1 | . | TRBV18 | TGTGCCAGCTCACGGGAAAGACAGGGGGCTTTGCAGTACTTC | CASSRERQGALQYF
TRBJ1-2 | . | . | TRBV20-1 | TGCAGTGCTACGGAGGGAATGAGGGTTAACGGCTACACCTTC | CSATEGMRVNGYTF
TRBJ2-7 | TRBD1 | . | TRBV7-3 | TGTGCCAGCAGCTTAACGAGGACAGGGGGTTACGAGCAGTACTTC | CASSLTRTGGYEQYF
TRBJ2-7 | . | few | TRBV7-8 | TGTGCCAGCAGTTCGGACGGAGGGGAGCAGTACTTC | CASSSDGGEQYF
TRBJ2-5 | . | few | TRBV7-7 | TGTGCTAGCAGCCCTGTAAACGGGGACGCAGAGACCCAGTACTTC | CASSPVNGDAETQYF
TRBJ1-1 | . | . | TRBV12-3/TRBV12-4 | TGTGCCAGCAGACGAAACGCCGCTGGCCCTGAAGCTTTCTTT | CASRRNAAGPEAFF
TRBJ2-5 | TRBD2 | . | TRBV4-1 | TGCGCCAGCAGCCTAGCGGGGGGGCCGGGCCAGTACTTC | CASSLAGGPGQYF
TRBJ2-5 | . | . | TRBV5-4 | TGTGCCAGCAGCTTGAAGTTGGGGGGAAGGGAGACCCAGTACTTC | CASSLKLGGRETQYF
TRBJ1-2 | TRBD1 | . | TRBV6-5 | TGTGCCAGCAGGAGGGGACAGGGGCCGTTAATTTATGGCTACACCTTC | CASRRGQGPLIYGYTF
TRBJ2-1 | TRBD2 | few | TRBV5-1 | TGCGCCAGCAGCGGGACTAGGGCCTCCAATGAGCAGTTCTTC | CASSGTRASNEQFF
TRBJ1-2 | . | . | TRBV12-3/TRBV12-4 | TGTGCCAGCAGTTTGGTAGGGTCTTACTATGGCTACACCTTC | CASSLVGSYYGYTF
TRBJ2-3 | . | . | TRBV11-1 | TGTGCCAGCAGCTTACAGGGCTTCACAGATACGCAGTATTTT | CASSLQGFTDTQYF
TRBJ1-1 | . | . | TRBV12-3/TRBV12-4 | TGTGCCAGCAAAACTCCAGGAGTTCTTGAGGCGGCTTTCTTT | CASKTPGVLEAAFF
TRBJ2-5 | . | few | TRBV24-1 | TGTGCCACCAGTGATCCCCCCCCCCGAGAGACCCAGTACTTC | CATSDPPPRETQYF
TRBJ2-3 | . | . | TRBV9 | TGTGCCAGCAGCGGCCGGGACTTTACGCCTACGCAGTATTTT | CASSGRDFTPTQYF
TRBJ1-5 | . | . | TRBV7-2 | TGTGCCAGCAGCTTAGCGGGGGAAGTAAGGGGCCAGCCCCAGCATTTT | CASSLAGEVRGQPQHF
TRBJ2-3 | . | . | TRBV9 | TGTGCCAGCACCCCAGAGGGAGTATTTACGCAGTATTTT | CASTPEGVFTQYF
TRBJ2-1 | . | many | TRBV5-6 | TGTGCCAGCAGCTTCGGCTACGGGGAGCAGTTCTTC | CASSFGYGEQFF
TRBJ2-1 | . | . | TRBV28 | TGTGCCAGCAGTTCCCCCGGACTTCTAAGGGACCAGTTCTTC | CASSSPGLLRDQFF
TRBJ2-3 | . | . | TRBV7-2 | TGTGCCAGCAGCCCGGGGAGTTGGAATACGCAGTATTTT | CASSPGSWNTQYF
TRBJ2-2 | TRBD1 | . | TRBV4-2 | TGTGCCAGCAGCCAAGAACCGACAGGGCCCGGGGAGCTGTTTTTT | CASSQEPTGPGELFF
TRBJ1-1 | . | few | TRBV7-2 | TGTGCCCGAGTTAGGCTCGGGGGGGACACTGAAGCTTTCTTT | CARVRLGGDTEAFF
TRBJ2-2 | . | . | TRBV5-4 | TGTGCCAGCCGCCCCGGCGGGGCCAACACCGGGGAGCTGTTTTTT | CASRPGGANTGELFF
TRBJ2-7 | . | . | TRBV12-3/TRBV12-4 | TGTGCCAGCAGTTTAGGGTTGGGGGCTCTCGGGTACGAGCAGTACTTC | CASSLGLGALGYEQYF
TRBJ1-1 | . | . | TRBV30 | TGTGCCTGGAATCCTGGGGAAGCTTTCTTT | CAWNPGEAFF
TRBJ2-5 | . | . | TRBV15 | TGTGCCACCAGCAAGGGTCGAGGGAGAGAGACCCAGTACTTC | CATSKGRGRETQYF
TRBJ1-2 | . | few | TRBV12-3/TRBV12-4 | TGTGCCAGCAGTACCCAAGTTGGCGGGAACTATGGCTACACCTTC | CASSTQVGGNYGYTF
TRBJ2-7 | . | . | TRBV25-1 | TGTGCCAGCAGAGGAGGGGGCTCCTACGAGCAGTACTTC | CASRGGGSYEQYF
TRBJ2-3 | TRBD1 | . | TRBV6-5 | TGTGCCAGCAGTTACTCGACCAGGGGGCTTGGGGATACGCAGTATTTT | CASSYSTRGLGDTQYF
TRBJ2-2 | . | few | TRBV9 | TGTGCCAGCAGCCCGTCGGGACCGTTCGCCGGGGAGCTGTTTTTT | CASSPSGPFAGELFF
TRBJ2-2 | . | few | TRBV7-9 | TGTGCCAGCAGCCAGCAGTTGAACACCGGGGAGCTGTTTTTT | CASSQQLNTGELFF
TRBJ2-1 | . | few | TRBV10-1 | TGCGCCAGCAGTGCACTTTATAACAATGAGCAGTTCTTC | CASSALYNNEQFF
TRBJ1-2 | TRBD1 | few | TRBV28 | TGTGCCGAGACAGGGGACGGCTATGGCTACACCTTC | CAETGDGYGYTF
TRBJ2-3 | TRBD2 | . | TRBV5-1 | TGCGCCAGCAGCTTGGGAGATAGCGGGGTTTACGATACGCAGTATTTT | CASSLGDSGVYDTQYF
TRBJ1-5 | TRBD1 | . | TRBV6-1 | TGTGCCAGCAGCAGACAGGGGGTCGGTCCCCAGCATTTT | CASSRQGVGPQHF
TRBJ2-2 | . | . | TRBV7-9 | TGTGCCAGCAGCTCTCCCGAGGAGCTGTTTTTT | CASSSPEELFF
TRBJ2-7 | TRBD1 | many | TRBV4-3 | TGCGCCAGCAGCCAAGAATTGACAGGGGTTCACGAGCAGTACTTC | CASSQELTGVHEQYF
TRBJ2-2 | . | . | TRBV6-1 | TGTGCCAGCAGTAGGAACAGGGTCAGCACCGGGGAGCTGTTTTTT | CASSRNRVSTGELFF
TRBJ1-4 | . | . | TRBV6-1 | TGTGCCAGCAGTGAACGGGCACCCTCTAATGAAAAACTGTTTTTT | CASSERAPSNEKLFF
TRBJ2-7 | . | . | TRBV4-3 | TGCGCCAGCAGCCAAGATCTTAGCTCAAGCTCCTACGAGCAGTACTTC | CASSQDLSSSSYEQYF
TRBJ2-1 | . | . | TRBV10-3 | TGTGCCATCGCTTTGCCTAGTAGCTCCTACAATGAGCAGTTCTTC | CAIALPSSSYNEQFF
TRBJ2-1 | TRBD1 | . | TRBV10-3 | TGTGCCATCAGGGGACAGGGCTCCTACAATGAGCAGTTCTTC | CAIRGQGSYNEQFF
TRBJ2-7 | TRBD2 | many | TRBV11-2 | TGTGCCAGCAGCTTAGTTTCGGGGGGGTACGAGCAGTACTTC | CASSLVSGGYEQYF
TRBJ2-3 | TRBD2 | few | TRBV10-3 | TGTGCCATCATGACTAGCGGGGGGCCTGATACGCAGTATTTT | CAIMTSGGPDTQYF
TRBJ2-2 | . | once | TRBV7-2 | TGTGCCAGCAGCCGGACAGTTTCGAACACCGGGGAGCTGTTTTTT | CASSRTVSNTGELFF
TRBJ1-1 | . | . | TRBV28 | TGTGCCAGCTGCTGGATGAACACTGAAGCTTTCTTT | CASCWMNTEAFF